The 31 T cell receptor beta chains in this list originate from one sample, sequenced in a study of T cell responses to AZD1222 COVID-19 vaccine (dated by TCRdb to the early 2020s). The time point label for this specimen denotes: baseline before first vaccination. The method behind the library was the immunoSEQ multiplex PCR assay. TCRdb mirrors the immuneACCESS table, restricted to in-frame sequences. Some clones are absent from its copies; in checked studies, under half trace to an unresolved V gene, and the reason for the others is unknown. The sample data list just under 55,000 clones, and nearly 90% of these were observed just once. 3.9% of the sample lies in the top ten. The specimen was peripheral blood, collected on day 0 of AZD1222 vaccination. The receptors were sampled from an adult in good health.

The rearrangement joins TRBV25-1 to TRBJ2-5; no definite D call. The CDR3 has 16 residues. Per the germline V gene, CDR1 is MGHDK and CDR2 is SYGVNS. With 3 bases removed from V and 5 bases from J, the gap between germline ends came to 19 bases. CDR3 loop: CASSDPEAGAGETQYF. The CDR3 region has the DNA TGTGCCAGCAGTGACCCCGAGGCTGGAGCCGGCGAGACCCAGTACTTC.

This chain links TRBV7-6 with TRBJ1-5, with D maybe TRBD1 (6 bases). In germline, CDR1 is SGHVS, CDR2 FNYEAQ. The CDR3 is 15 residues long. Trimming cost V 5 bases and J 3 bases, with 14 bases left between them. The CDR3 DNA reads TGTGCCAGCAGCCCTGCCCCAGGGGACAATCAGCCCCAGCATTTT. Its protein is CASSPAPGDNQPQHF. The entire variable domain, with the rest obtained from reference TRBV7-6 and TRBJ1-5, is as follows: GAGVSQSPRYKVTKRGQDVALRCDPISGHVSLYWYRQALGQGPEFLTYFNYEAQQDKSGLPNDRFSAERPEGSISTLTIQRTEQRDSAMYRCASSPAPGDNQPQHFGDGTRLSIL.

The V and J genes are TRBV2 and TRBJ2-1, with D perhaps TRBD1 or TRBD2 (5 bases each). V lost 11 bases, J lost 0 bases, and 14 bases lay in between. The germline gives CDR1 SNHLY, CDR2 FYNNEI. The CDR3 is made up of 14 amino acids. The CDR3 coding sequence is TGTGCCGCCCCCCCTGGGGGCTCCTACAATGAGCAGTTCTTC. Protein sequence: CAAPPGGSYNEQFF.

The chain recombines TRBV25-1 with TRBJ2-7; D call uncertain. Deletions cut 8 bases from V and 4 bases from J, with 12 bases between. The CDR3 is 12 amino acids. Germline loops: CDR1 MGHDK, CDR2 SYGVNS. CDR3: CASAPGPYEQYF. The CDR3, as DNA: TGTGCCAGCGCCCCAGGACCGTACGAGCAGTACTTC.

The genes are TRBV6-2 or TRBV6-3 and TRBJ1-1; 9 bases match TRBD1. Per germline, CDR1 MNHEY and CDR2 SVGEGT. This CDR3 contains 14 residues. Trimming cost V 5 bases and J 9 bases; bases outside gene matches: 10. Here the CDR3 reads CASSTGGGVRKAFF. The CDR3 DNA is TGTGCCAGCAGTACAGGGGGCGGGGTCAGGAAAGCTTTCTTT.

CDR3 sequence reads: CASYIRIHNEQFF. DNA of the CDR3: TGTGCCAGCTATATCCGAATTCACAATGAGCAGTTCTTC. The chain links TRBV18 to TRBJ2-1; D call uncertain. Germline-derived CDR1 and CDR2 are KGHSH and LQKENI. The CDR3 extends over 13 amino acids. V was shortened by 7 bases and J by 5 bases, with 12 bases between the two germline ends. Variable domain in full (rest from reference TRBV18 and TRBJ2-1): NAGVMQNPRHLVRRRGQEARLRCSPMKGHSHVYWYRQLPEEGLKFMVYLQKENIIDESGMPKERFSAEFPKEGPSILRIQQVVRGDSAAYFCASYIRIHNEQFFGPGTRLTVL.

The chain carries TRBV3-1 (or the pseudogene TRBV3-2) and TRBJ2-5; TRBD1 aligns across 8 bases. V was clipped by 3 bases and J by 5 bases; unmatched bases: 5. Germline V CDR1 and CDR2: LGHDT, YNNKEL (reference sequence). The CDR3 is 14 residues long. CDR3 nucleotides: TGTGCCAGCAGCCATCGGACAGGGCGGGAGACCCAGTACTTC. Translating it yields CASSHRTGRETQYF.

J is TRBJ2-5 and V is TRBV10-1, with 9 bases that match TRBD1. The length of the CDR3 is 17 residues. Germline V CDR1 and CDR2: WNHNN, SYGVQD (reference sequence). The V segment lost 8 bases and the J segment 2 bases; nucleotides outside the gene matches: 15. CDR3 nucleotide sequence: TGCGCCAGCTCGCCGGGACAGGGAGTTTGGGGGCAAGAGACCCAGTACTTC. Its protein product is CASSPGQGVWGQETQYF.

CDR3 loop: CASSPRTGAVNTEAFF. CDR3 DNA sequence: TGTGCCAGCAGTCCACGGACAGGGGCGGTGAACACTGAAGCTTTCTTT. This chain links TRBV25-1 with TRBJ1-1; 9 nucleotides line up with TRBD1. The CDR3 has 16 residues. Per the germline V gene, CDR1 is MGHDK and CDR2 is SYGVNS. The ends lost 5 bases at V and 0 bases at J; junction bases unmatched: 7.

This chain uses TRBV24-1 with TRBJ1-2; 8 nucleotides line up with TRBD1. Germline CDR1 reads KGHDR; CDR2 reads SFDVKD. The V segment lost 4 bases and the J segment 6 bases; nucleotides outside the gene matches: 3. This CDR3 has 13 amino acids. The CDR3 region is CATSDDRGNGYTF. As DNA, the CDR3 is TGTGCCACCAGTGACGACAGGGGTAATGGCTACACCTTC.

The CDR3 here is CASTIQGIENTGELFF. CDR3 coding DNA: TGCGCCAGCACCATTCAGGGGATCGAGAACACCGGGGAGCTGTTTTTT. V usage is TRBV5-1 and J usage is TRBJ2-2, with a tentative D call TRBD1 (6 bases). The ends were cut back, 6 bases at V and 1 base at J, with 16 bases in the middle. Germline values: CDR1 SGHRS, CDR2 YFSETQ. The CDR3 length is 16 residues. The complete variable domain, with remaining parts taken from reference TRBV5-1 and TRBJ2-2, reads KAGVTQTPRYLIKTRGQQVTLSCSPISGHRSVSWYQQTPGQGLQFLFEYFSETQRNKGNFPGRFSGRQFSNSRSEMNVSTLELGDSALYLCASTIQGIENTGELFFGEGSRLTVL.

Here the CDR3 DNA reads TGTGCCAGCAGCGTCCGCCTAGCCGCCAAACAAGAGACCCAGTACTTC. Translation gives CASSVRLAAKQETQYF. V gene TRBV9 combines with J gene TRBJ2-5; weak D call: TRBD2 (5 bases). Deletions cut 2 bases from V and 2 bases from J, with 16 bases between. In germline, CDR1 is SGDLS, CDR2 YYNGEE. CDR3 length: 16 amino acids.

This clone was recorded only once. This chain joins TRBV6-5 and TRBJ1-5, with D unclear. Germline V CDR1 and CDR2: MNHEY, SVGAGI. CDR3 size: 12 residues. V lost 7 bases and J lost 2, with 6 bases in between. The CDR3: CASTGGNQPQHF. Written as DNA, the CDR3 is TGTGCCAGCACCGGGGGCAATCAGCCCCAGCATTTT.

V usage is TRBV2 and J usage is TRBJ1-1; TRBD1 is a possible D gene (6 bases). Trimming left V 5 bases short and J 1 base short, with 14 bases between. Germline CDR1 reads SNHLY; CDR2 reads FYNNEI. This CDR3 contains 15 residues. Here the CDR3 DNA reads TGTGCCAGCAGTCTGACAGGAGGGTCGAACACTGAAGCTTTCTTT. Translation: CASSLTGGSNTEAFF.

The chain has TRBV2 and TRBJ2-7; 8 bases fit TRBD1. The CDR3 is 14 residues long. J lost 3 bases, V lost 6 bases, and 7 bases had no gene match. The germline V gene has CDR1 SNHLY and CDR2 FYNNEI. The CDR3 protein is CASRGTGLFYEQYF. The CDR3 bases are TGTGCCAGCAGGGGGACAGGCCTTTTCTACGAGCAGTACTTC.

The gene calls are TRBV6-5 and TRBJ1-2, with a tentative D call TRBD1 (5 bases). CDR3 size: 15 residues. Germline loops: CDR1 MNHEY, CDR2 SVGAGI. Trimming took 7 bases from V and 3 from J, leaving 18 bases between them. The chain's CDR3 is CASTLGGEGHYGYTF. CDR3 nucleotide sequence: TGTGCCAGCACCTTGGGAGGTGAGGGGCACTATGGCTACACCTTC.

V is TRBV6-5 and J is TRBJ2-7; TRBD2 aligns across 8 bases. From germline, CDR1 is MNHEY and CDR2 SVGAGI. V lost 4 bases to trimming and J lost 1 base; unmatched junction nucleotides: 6. This CDR3 is 15 amino acids long. The CDR3 reads CASSSRGGRSYEQYF. As DNA, the CDR3 is TGTGCCAGCAGTTCCCGGGGGGGGAGGTCCTACGAGCAGTACTTC.

This clone was observed a few times. The genes are TRBV29-1 and TRBJ1-2, with D hard to call. Per germline, CDR1 SQVTM and CDR2 ANQGSEA. Trimming removed 6 bases from V and 4 bases from J, with 12 bases in between. The CDR3 spans 12 residues. In DNA, the CDR3 is TGCAGCGTCCCTGGTTATGGCTATGGCTACACCTTC. It yields the protein CSVPGYGYGYTF.

The DNA for the CDR3 is TGTGCTAGTGGTTTGGAGGGGGGGTCACCCCTCCACTTT. Residues: CASGLEGGSPLHF. This chain joins TRBV12-5 and TRBJ1-6; the D gene is possibly TRBD1 (6 bases). The CDR3 has 13 amino acids. Germline CDR1 LGHNT, CDR2 FRNRAP. Trimming took off 1 base at V and 10 bases at J, with 8 bases between the two ends.

The chain has TRBV27 and TRBJ2-1; 11 nucleotides align to TRBD1. The ends lost 5 bases at V and 8 bases at J; junction bases unmatched: 2. Germline V gene lookup returns CDR1 MNHEY and CDR2 SMNVEV (reference sequence). The CDR3 is made up of 13 amino acids. The CDR3: CASSGQGAHEQFF. The CDR3 DNA reads as TGTGCCAGCAGTGGACAGGGGGCCCATGAGCAGTTCTTC.

The chain employs TRBV4-3 and TRBJ1-3, with no clear D. Germline CDR1 reads LGHNA; CDR2 reads YSLEER. The CDR3 extends over 16 amino acids. Trimming removed 0 bases from V and 0 bases from J, with 9 bases in between. The CDR3 is CASSQERMISGNTIYF. In DNA, the CDR3 is TGCGCCAGCAGCCAAGAGCGGATGATCTCTGGAAACACCATATATTTT.

The gene calls are TRBV27 and TRBJ2-7; 11 bases line up with TRBD2. The CDR3 runs 13 residues. The germline CDR1 and CDR2 sequences are MNHEY and SMNVEV (reference sequence). J was trimmed by 3 bases and V by 9 bases; bases with no gene match: 4. CDR3 coding DNA: TGTGCCAGTAGTAGCGGGGGGGACTACGAGCAGTACTTC. It translates to CASSSGGDYEQYF.

V gene TRBV19 combines with J gene TRBJ2-1; TRBD1 matches 9 bases. V dropped 3 bases and J dropped 1; count of bases not matched to a gene: 4. The CDR3 is 16 residues long. In germline, CDR1 is LNHDA, CDR2 SQIVND (reference sequence). The CDR3 region is CASSIRDRASYNEQFF. As DNA, the CDR3 is TGTGCCAGTAGTATCCGGGACAGGGCATCCTACAATGAGCAGTTCTTC.

This clone was observed a single time. The chain uses TRBV5-1 and TRBJ1-1, with D perhaps matching TRBD1 (6 bases). The V gene's germline CDR1 is SGHRS and CDR2 YFSETQ. This CDR3 is built from 14 residues. Deletions cut 3 bases from V and 1 base from J, with 10 bases between. CDR3 protein: CASSSWGANTEAFF. CDR3 coding DNA: TGCGCCAGCAGCTCCTGGGGGGCGAACACTGAAGCTTTCTTT.

The chain joins TRBV5-1 to TRBJ1-1; 7 bases match TRBD1. This CDR3 region has 13 residues. Germline V gene sequence: CDR1 SGHRS, CDR2 YFSETQ. J gave up 3 bases and V 4 bases, and 3 bases lay outside the gene matches. CDR3: CASSGTGDTEAFF. The CDR3 DNA sequence: TGCGCCAGCAGCGGTACAGGGGACACTGAAGCTTTCTTT.

V gene TRBV5-1 combines with J gene TRBJ2-6; D assignment may be TRBD1 or TRBD2 (5 bases each). V was shortened by 0 bases and J by 1 base, with 14 bases between the two germline ends. Germline CDR1 reads SGHRS; CDR2 reads YFSETQ. The CDR3 consists of 18 residues. CDR3 DNA: TGCGCCAGCAGCTTGGAGGGACGCCCTAGTTCTGGGGCCAACGTCCTGACTTTC. The encoded protein is CASSLEGRPSSGANVLTF.

The rearrangement joins TRBV5-1 to TRBJ1-2, with D possibly being TRBD1 (5 bases). The CDR3 is made up of 14 amino acids. Looked up from germline, CDR1 is SGHRS and CDR2 is YFSETQ. Trimming took 4 bases from V and 6 from J, leaving 16 bases between them. The chain's CDR3 is CASSHRQGQDGYTF. The CDR3 coding sequence is TGCGCCAGCAGCCACCGCCAGGGCCAGGATGGCTACACCTTC.

In DNA, the CDR3 is TGTGCCTGGAGTTACCCCCCCCGGTGGGCAGAGCAGTTCTTC. This gives the protein CAWSYPPRWAEQFF. The chain couples TRBV30 to TRBJ2-1, with D unresolved. The germline gives CDR1 GTSNPN, CDR2 SVGIG (reference sequence). Trimming took off 2 bases at V and 10 bases at J, with 18 bases between the two ends. The length of the CDR3 is 14 residues.

The V call is TRBV14, the J call TRBJ1-3; D is uncertain. This CDR3 has 14 amino acids. Trimming removed 2 bases from V and 0 bases from J, with 5 bases in between. Germline-derived CDR1 and CDR2 are SGHDN and FVKESK. CDR3 bases: TGTGCCAGCAGCCAATCTCGCTCTGGAAACACCATATATTTT. Translating it yields CASSQSRSGNTIYF.

V is TRBV4-2 and J is TRBJ2-7, with a possible D match to TRBD2 (5 bases). Germline CDR1 is LGHNA and CDR2 is YNFKEQ. The CDR3 is 17 residues long. Deletions cut 1 base from V and 7 bases from J, with 23 bases between. The CDR3 protein is CASSQVHSPGISREQYF. The CDR3 DNA reads TGTGCCAGCAGCCAAGTGCATAGCCCGGGGATATCTAGGGAGCAGTACTTC.

This clone has more than one count but fewer than ten. The chain joins TRBV12-3 or TRBV12-4 to TRBJ1-2; a possible D gene is TRBD1 (5 bases). The CDR3 spans 13 residues. V was trimmed by 5 bases and J by 2 bases, leaving 9 bases between them. For the CDR3, the DNA is TGTGCCAGCAGTACAGGCCCCAACTATGGCTACACCTTC. Its translation: CASSTGPNYGYTF.